The entry below gives a single TCR beta chain sequence along with its context. These data are taken from a study of shared clonotypes between healthy human individuals. Terminally differentiated effector memory CD45RA+ cells were excluded by CCR7 positive selection of CD45RO-negative cells. TCRdb's copy holds only in-frame clones and misses some; the assay was immunoSEQ multiplex PCR. This table holds 450,000 to 700,000 clones, roughly 96% found once. Germline V lookup: CDR1 WNHNN, CDR2 SYGVQD (reference sequence). The V end was cut by 3 bases, the J end by 3 bases, with 33 bases between. The CDR3 contains 23 residues.

What was sequenced was naive CD8+ T cells sorted from blood. The rearrangement joins TRBV10-1 to TRBJ2-6, with D possibly called TRBD1 or TRBD2 (6 bases each). This sequence originates from a woman aged 30 to 39 in good health. Here the CDR3 reads CASSDARVRIGGRRWGGANVLTF. The CDR3 region has the DNA TGCGCCAGCAGTGACGCTCGGGTGAGGATCGGGGGCCGACGGTGGGGTGGGGCCAACGTCCTGACTTTC.